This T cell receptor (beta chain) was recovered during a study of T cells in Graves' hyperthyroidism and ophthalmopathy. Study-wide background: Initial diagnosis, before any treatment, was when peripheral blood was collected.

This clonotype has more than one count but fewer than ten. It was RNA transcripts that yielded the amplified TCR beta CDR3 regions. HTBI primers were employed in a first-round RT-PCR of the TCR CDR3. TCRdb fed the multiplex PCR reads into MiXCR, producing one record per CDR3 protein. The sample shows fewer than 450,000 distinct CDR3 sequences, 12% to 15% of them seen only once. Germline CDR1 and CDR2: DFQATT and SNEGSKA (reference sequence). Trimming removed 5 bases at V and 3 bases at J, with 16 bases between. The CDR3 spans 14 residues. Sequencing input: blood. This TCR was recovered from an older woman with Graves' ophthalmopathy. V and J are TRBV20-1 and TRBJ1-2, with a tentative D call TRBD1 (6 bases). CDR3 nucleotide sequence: TGCAGTGCTCCGTTAGGGGGAAAAGACTATGGCTACACCTTC. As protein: CSAPLGGKDYGYTF.